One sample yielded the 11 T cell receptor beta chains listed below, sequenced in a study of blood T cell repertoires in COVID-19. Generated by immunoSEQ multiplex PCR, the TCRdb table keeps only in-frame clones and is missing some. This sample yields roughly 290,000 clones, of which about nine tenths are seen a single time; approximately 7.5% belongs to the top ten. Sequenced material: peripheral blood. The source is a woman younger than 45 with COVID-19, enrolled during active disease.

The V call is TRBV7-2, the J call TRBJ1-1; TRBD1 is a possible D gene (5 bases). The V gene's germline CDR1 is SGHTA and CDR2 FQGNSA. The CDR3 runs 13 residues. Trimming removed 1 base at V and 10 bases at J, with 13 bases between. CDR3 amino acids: CASSLGERGGAFF. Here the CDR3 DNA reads TGTGCCAGCAGCTTAGGGGAACGCGGGGGAGCTTTCTTT.

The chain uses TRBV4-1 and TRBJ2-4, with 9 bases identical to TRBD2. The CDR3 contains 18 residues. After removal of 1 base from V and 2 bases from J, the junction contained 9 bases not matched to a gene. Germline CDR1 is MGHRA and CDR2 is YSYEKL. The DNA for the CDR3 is TGCGCCAGCAGCCAAGGGATTGTAGCGGGAGTCACCAAAAACATTCAGTACTTC. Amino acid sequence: CASSQGIVAGVTKNIQYF.

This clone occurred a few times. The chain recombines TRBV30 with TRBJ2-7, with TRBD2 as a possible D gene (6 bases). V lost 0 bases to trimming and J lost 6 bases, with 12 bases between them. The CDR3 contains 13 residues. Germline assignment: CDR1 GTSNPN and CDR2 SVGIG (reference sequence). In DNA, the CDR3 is TGTGCCTGGAGTGTGGGGGGAAAGGGCGAGCAGTACTTC. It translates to CAWSVGGKGEQYF.

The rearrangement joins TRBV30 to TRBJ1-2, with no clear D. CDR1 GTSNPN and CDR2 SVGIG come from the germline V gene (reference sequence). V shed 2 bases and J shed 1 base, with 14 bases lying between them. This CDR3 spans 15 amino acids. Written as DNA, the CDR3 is TGTGCCTGGAGTCCCCGTTTATCGGTTAACTATGGCTACACCTTC. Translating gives CAWSPRLSVNYGYTF.

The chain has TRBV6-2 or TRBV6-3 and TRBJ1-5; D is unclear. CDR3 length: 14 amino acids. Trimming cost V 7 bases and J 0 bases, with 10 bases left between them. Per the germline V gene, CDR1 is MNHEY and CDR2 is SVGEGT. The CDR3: CASNPTDSNQPQHF. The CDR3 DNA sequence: TGTGCCAGCAACCCTACAGATAGCAATCAGCCCCAGCATTTT.

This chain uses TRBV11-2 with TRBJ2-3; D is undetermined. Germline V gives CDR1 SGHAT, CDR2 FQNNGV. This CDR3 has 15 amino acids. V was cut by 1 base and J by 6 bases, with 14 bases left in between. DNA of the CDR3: TGTGCCAGCAGCTTAGTTGCTATTTTAGTCGATACGCAGTATTTT. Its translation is CASSLVAILVDTQYF.

The chain's CDR3 is CASSPWNTEAFF. In DNA form, the CDR3 reads TGTGCCAGCAGCCCCTGGAACACTGAAGCTTTCTTT. The J gene is TRBJ1-1, the V gene TRBV7-8, with D unclear. V lost 5 bases and J lost 1, with 5 bases in between. Germline V gives CDR1 SGHVS, CDR2 FQNEAQ. CDR3 size: 12 residues.

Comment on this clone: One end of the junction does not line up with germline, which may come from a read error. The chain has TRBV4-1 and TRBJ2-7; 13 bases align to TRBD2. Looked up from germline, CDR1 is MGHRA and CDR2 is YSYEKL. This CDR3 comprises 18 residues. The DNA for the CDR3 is TGCACCAGCAGCCAGGCTACTAGCGGGAGGGGATGGGCCTACGAGCAGTACTTC. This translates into CTSSQATSGRGWAYEQYF.

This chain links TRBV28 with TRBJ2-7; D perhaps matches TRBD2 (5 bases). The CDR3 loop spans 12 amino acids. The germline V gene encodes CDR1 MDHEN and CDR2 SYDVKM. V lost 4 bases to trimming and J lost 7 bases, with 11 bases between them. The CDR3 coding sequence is TGTGCCAGCAGTTCCCGGACTTGGGAGCAGTACTTC. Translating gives CASSSRTWEQYF.

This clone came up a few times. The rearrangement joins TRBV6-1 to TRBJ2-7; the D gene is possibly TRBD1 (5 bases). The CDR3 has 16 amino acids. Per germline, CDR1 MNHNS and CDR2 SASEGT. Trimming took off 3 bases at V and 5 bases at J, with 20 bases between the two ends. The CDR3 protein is CASSDLSAGKVHEQYF. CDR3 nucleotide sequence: TGTGCCAGCAGTGACCTCTCGGCAGGGAAGGTCCACGAGCAGTACTTC.

In DNA, the CDR3 is TGTGCCAGCAGCTTACCCGACAGGGGTCGGGAGGCTTTCTTT. It specifies CASSLPDRGREAFF. The chain recombines TRBV28 with TRBJ1-1; 8 nucleotides line up with TRBD1. Germline CDR1 MDHEN, CDR2 SYDVKM. Trimming at V came to 6 bases and at J to 11 bases, leaving 14 bases not matched to a gene. The CDR3 loop spans 14 amino acids.